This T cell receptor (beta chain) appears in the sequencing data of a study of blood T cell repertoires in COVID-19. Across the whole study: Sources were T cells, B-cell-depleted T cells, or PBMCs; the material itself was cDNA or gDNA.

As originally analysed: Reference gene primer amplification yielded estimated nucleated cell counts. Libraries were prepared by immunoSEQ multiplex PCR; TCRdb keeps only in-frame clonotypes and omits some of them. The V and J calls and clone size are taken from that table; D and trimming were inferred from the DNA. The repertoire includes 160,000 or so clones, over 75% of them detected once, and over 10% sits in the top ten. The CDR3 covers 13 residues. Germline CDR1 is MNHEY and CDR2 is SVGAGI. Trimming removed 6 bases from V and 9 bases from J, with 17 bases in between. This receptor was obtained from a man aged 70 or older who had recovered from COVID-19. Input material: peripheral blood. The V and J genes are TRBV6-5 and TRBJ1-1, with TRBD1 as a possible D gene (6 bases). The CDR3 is CASSPRGGEKAFF. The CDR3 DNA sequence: TGTGCCAGCAGCCCACGAGGGGGGGAGAAAGCTTTCTTT.